This entry lists 15 T cell receptor beta chains sequenced from one sample in a study of Graves' ophthalmopathy and Graves' hyperthyroidism. RNA transcripts yielded amplified TCR beta CDR3 regions. Second-round multiplex PCR followed a first-round RT-PCR using HTBI primers. MiXCR was run by TCRdb on the multiplex PCR reads, yielding one entry per CDR3 protein. The table lists about 500,000 distinct CDR3 sequences, 35% to 40% of them singletons. Input material: peripheral blood or thyroid tissue (not recorded which). These receptors were collected from an adult man with Graves' hyperthyroidism.

The chain has TRBV4-1 and TRBJ2-5; D gene ambiguous. The germline V gene encodes CDR1 MGHRA and CDR2 YSYEKL. Between the trimmed V and J ends, which lost 0 bases and 7 bases, there was a span of 15 bases. The CDR3 totals 15 residues. Here the CDR3 DNA reads TGCGCCAGCAGCCAAGAGGAGCATACAAAGAGGACCCAGTACTTC. Translating gives CASSQEEHTKRTQYF.

Turning to this clonotype: This may arise from a read error, as a much more abundant clone is one base away. This chain links TRBV7-9 with TRBJ2-7; D is unresolved. In germline, CDR1 is SEHNR, CDR2 FQNEAQ (reference sequence). The CDR3 covers 11 residues. The CDR3 DNA reads TGTGCCAGCAGCTACAACTACGGGCAGTACTTC. Encoded protein: CASSYNYGQYF.

The chain recombines TRBV18 with TRBJ2-5; TRBD1 matches 9 bases. The CDR3 is made up of 14 amino acids. Losses at the gene ends were 6 bases for V and 3 bases for J; bases not matched to a gene: 5. Germline V gene lookup returns CDR1 KGHSH and CDR2 LQKENI. The CDR3 sequence: CASSDRTGEETQYF. The CDR3 DNA is TGTGCCAGCTCGGACCGGACAGGGGAAGAGACCCAGTACTTC. Based on the CDR3 plus reference TRBV18 and TRBJ2-5, the full variable domain is NAGVMQNPRHLVRRRGQEARLRCSPMKGHSHVYWYRQLPEEGLKFMVYLQKENIIDESGMPKERFSAEFPKEGPSILRIQQVVRGDSAAYFCASSDRTGEETQYFGPGTRLLVL.

This clonotype occurred many times. The chain joins TRBV13 to TRBJ1-2, with 7 bases lining up with TRBD1. The CDR3 is 14 residues long. The germline CDR1 and CDR2 sequences are PRHDT and FYEKMQ (reference sequence). V lost 4 bases to trimming and J lost 8 bases; unmatched junction nucleotides: 10. The CDR3 reads CASSSLDRTGGYTF. The CDR3 region has the DNA TGTGCCAGCAGCTCCCTGGACAGGACGGGCGGCTACACCTTC.

This clonotype was counted ten times or more. In DNA form, the CDR3 reads TGTGCCAGCAGTTTACTCAGGGAACCCCAGTACTTC. This translates into CASSLLREPQYF. The chain couples TRBV12-3 or TRBV12-4 to TRBJ2-5; D is perhaps TRBD1 (5 bases). The V end was cut by 2 bases, the J end by 9 bases, with 10 bases between. The CDR3 extends over 12 amino acids.

To note about this clonotype: The CDR3 ends on some other residue instead of the conserved phenylalanine or tryptophan, so this is likely a read error. Because the CDR3's place on the DNA is in doubt, the DNA is left out and the CDR3 is given as listed by TCRdb. This chain links TRBV7-3 with TRBJ1-5. Germline V lookup: CDR1 SGHTA, CDR2 FQGTGA. The CDR3 length is 9 residues, termini included. Here the CDR3 reads CASSLLGGI.

The CDR3 reads CASSPLGRDRVGEQYF. The CDR3 DNA reads TGTGCCAGCTCACCACTGGGCCGGGACAGGGTCGGGGAGCAGTACTTC. V is TRBV18 and J is TRBJ2-7; 9 bases agree with TRBD1. The junction had 11 bases not matched to a gene; V was cut back by 1 base and J by 7 bases. There are 16 residues in the CDR3. CDR1 is KGHSH and CDR2 is LQKENI in the germline V gene. Full variable domain (rest looked up from reference TRBV18 and TRBJ2-7): NAGVMQNPRHLVRRRGQEARLRCSPMKGHSHVYWYRQLPEEGLKFMVYLQKENIIDESGMPKERFSAEFPKEGPSILRIQQVVRGDSAAYFCASSPLGRDRVGEQYFGPGTRLTVT.

This clonotype was observed at least ten times. The V gene is TRBV2, the J gene TRBJ2-5; 7 nucleotides agree with TRBD1. V trimming: 7 bases; J trimming: 0 bases; junction bases outside the gene matches: 5. CDR3 length: 14 amino acids. The V gene's germline CDR1 is SNHLY and CDR2 FYNNEI. CDR3 region: CASKMGQYQETQYF. The CDR3 coding sequence is TGTGCCAGCAAGATGGGACAGTACCAAGAGACCCAGTACTTC.

The sample holds many counts of this clonotype. The rearrangement uses TRBV2 and TRBJ1-5; a weak D match, TRBD1 (6 bases). The CDR3 sequence is 13 residues long. V gave up 2 bases and J gave up 7 bases, with 9 bases separating them. Germline values: CDR1 SNHLY, CDR2 FYNNEI. The CDR3 sequence: CASSERGGQPQHF. CDR3 nucleotides: TGTGCCAGCAGTGAAAGGGGGGGGCAGCCCCAGCATTTT.

The table lists this clonotype with a few counts. The chain combines TRBV6-2 or TRBV6-3 with TRBJ1-1; TRBD1 aligns across 10 bases. CDR1 and CDR2 (germline): MNHEY, SVGEGT. With V trimmed by 6 bases and J by 4 bases, 11 bases remained unmatched. This CDR3 contains 16 residues. CDR3 loop: CASSRPWTGGFTEAFF. The CDR3, as DNA: TGTGCCAGCAGCCGACCATGGACAGGGGGTTTCACTGAAGCTTTCTTT.

The chain has TRBV29-1 and TRBJ1-2, with 7 bases lining up with TRBD1. From germline, CDR1 is SQVTM and CDR2 ANQGSEA. The CDR3 has 15 residues. With V trimmed by 5 bases and J by 1 base, 10 bases remained unmatched. DNA of the CDR3: TGCAGCGTTAGCTGGGGGACAGAATTTAACTATGGCTACACCTTC. It yields the protein CSVSWGTEFNYGYTF.

The rearrangement joins TRBV4-1 to TRBJ1-3; a possible D gene is TRBD1 (6 bases). Germline loops: CDR1 MGHRA, CDR2 YSYEKL. V lost 4 bases and J lost 0, with 16 bases in between. The CDR3 spans 17 residues. The CDR3, as DNA: TGCGCCAGCAGCCGGAGGGGACACCCGAGCTCTGGAAACACCATATATTTT. It encodes CASSRRGHPSSGNTIYF.

This clonotype turned up a few times. This chain links TRBV19 with TRBJ2-1, with D possibly TRBD2 on 5 matching bases. Per the germline V gene, CDR1 is LNHDA and CDR2 is SQIVND (reference sequence). V dropped 8 bases and J dropped 3 bases, with 11 bases sitting between them. This CDR3 contains 13 residues. The CDR3 loop is CASQGRGYNEQFF. The CDR3, as DNA: TGTGCCAGTCAAGGACGGGGCTACAATGAGCAGTTCTTC.

On this clonotype: The conserved phenylalanine or tryptophan normally closing the CDR3 is absent here, so this likely arose from a read error. The chain has TRBV7-4 and TRBJ2-7; TRBD2 matches 8 bases. The CDR3 spans 15 residues. V trimming: 6 bases; J trimming: 0 bases; junction bases outside the gene matches: 7. The V gene's germline CDR1 is SGHVT and CDR2 SQSDAQ. The CDR3 nucleotides are TGTGCCAGCAGTGGCACTAGCGGTAACTCCTACGAGCAGTACCTC. This sequence encodes CASSGTSGNSYEQYL.

This clonotype was seen a few times. V is TRBV30 and J is TRBJ2-5; D remains ambiguous. Trimming removed 0 bases at V and 1 base at J, with 6 bases between. Germline CDR1 GTSNPN, CDR2 SVGIG (reference sequence). The CDR3 consists of 13 residues. CDR3: CAWSVRIQETQYF. The DNA for the CDR3 is TGTGCCTGGAGTGTTAGGATCCAAGAGACCCAGTACTTC.